This entry describes one T cell receptor (beta chain). Those enrolled, adults aged roughly 18 to 95 years, came from some 25 US areas. Categorization into cohorts depended on clinical history that participants reported. The sample originates from a study of blood T cell repertoires in COVID-19. In the study overall: T cells, B-cell-depleted T cells, or PBMCs provided the cDNA or gDNA that served as material.

How the authors handled the data: Estimates of nucleated cell counts were drawn from the amplification of reference gene primers. Generated by immunoSEQ multiplex PCR, the TCRdb table keeps only in-frame clones and is missing some. V and J calls and clone size are as listed in that table; D and trimming were resolved from the DNA. In the table there are about 220,000 clones, about four fifths of which are singletons. CDR1 is LGHDT and CDR2 is YNNKEL in the germline V gene (reference sequence). The CDR3 covers 12 residues. V was clipped by 5 bases and J by 8 bases, with 12 bases between them. The TCR was taken from a woman between 35 and 50 years old with acute COVID-19. Sample: PBMCs or T cells enriched from blood (not recorded which). The chain employs TRBV3-1 (or the pseudogene TRBV3-2) and TRBJ1-2; D is possibly TRBD1 (5 bases). The CDR3 sequence: CASSWGVRGYTF. The CDR3, as DNA: TGTGCCAGCAGCTGGGGGGTAAGAGGCTACACCTTC.